The clone carrying this TCR beta chain has more than one count but fewer than ten. The sample originates from a study of T cells in Graves' hyperthyroidism and ophthalmopathy. The germline V and J ends were trimmed by 7 bases and 3 bases, with 16 bases remaining between them. The CDR3 sequence is 15 residues long. Fresh 10 ml peripheral blood yielded PBMCs. Regions amplified from RNA transcripts were the TCR beta CDR3 regions. The HTBI primer set was used in a first-round RT-PCR of the TCR CDR3. TCRdb redid the calling of the multiplex PCR reads with MiXCR, one entry per CDR3 protein. This sample has more than 500,000 distinct CDR3 sequences, with 14% to 15% found just once.

The J gene is TRBJ1-5, the V gene TRBV12-3 or TRBV12-4; D ambiguous. This sequence originates from a middle-aged woman with Graves' ophthalmopathy. Source material: blood. Written as DNA, the CDR3 is TGTGCCAGCACCAGTACGGGGAGGTACAATCAGCCCCAGCATTTT. Its protein is CASTSTGRYNQPQHF.